This T cell receptor beta chain was identified in a study of blood T cell repertoires in COVID-19. Per the original data handling: Reference gene primer amplification gave estimated nucleated cell counts. Only in-frame clones appear in the TCRdb table, and some are missing; sequencing was by immunoSEQ multiplex PCR. Clone size and the V and J calls come from that table; the DNA yielded D and trimming. This sample has around 110,000 clones, with about four fifths found just once. V lost 0 bases, J lost 4 bases, and 9 bases stayed unmatched. CDR1 is LGHDT and CDR2 is YNNKEL in the germline V gene (reference sequence). The CDR3 contains 18 residues. Recruits, aged roughly 18 to 90 years, lived in approximately 26 US areas. Grouping used clinical history reported by participants in a survey and questionnaire. Resolution of symptoms, clearance, or two negative PCRs was present in recovered Cohort 3 donors.

The clonotype comes from a woman in her twenties or thirties who had recovered from COVID-19. This chain connects TRBV3-1 (or the pseudogene TRBV3-2) to TRBJ2-3; the match to TRBD2 covers 11 bases. Sequencing was carried out using PBMCs or T cells enriched from blood (not recorded which). CDR3: CASSQDYSSGRFSDTQYF. The CDR3 nucleotides read TGTGCCAGCAGCCAAGACTATTCTAGCGGGAGGTTTTCAGATACGCAGTATTTT.